This T cell receptor (beta chain) is drawn from a study of blood T cell repertoires in COVID-19 (dated by TCRdb to 2018 to 2020). About the full investigation: Samples from collaborators originated in the United States, Italy and Spain and spanned both the acute and convalescent phases of COVID-19. The repertoires were released in a freely available public database intended as a resource for research on the immune response to SARS-CoV-2. Samples were obtained from the ongoing ImmuneRACE study (first 160 participants) and from about 1,300 subjects provided by 6 global collaborators. Sample metadata almost always included a de-identified subject ID, COVID-19 status, age in years and sex. Deeply sampled blood TCRbeta repertoires from subjects exposed to, actively infected with, or recovered from COVID-19 were included in the dataset. The prospective study material was composed of cDNA or gDNA derived from T cells, B-cell-depleted T cells, or PBMCs. Where HLA class I and class II types were available, the types were taken from metadata supplied by the sample provider, not from assay-based typing. Overall study outcomes, separate from this receptor: The amount of clinical and demographic metadata varied by source and participant and was provided uncurated.

The germline V gene (reference sequence) yields DFQATT for CDR1 and SNEGSKA for CDR2. V loses 0 bases, J loses 15 bases, and the germline ends lie 12 bases apart. The CDR3, cysteine through phenylalanine, is 11 amino acids long. CDR3 DNA is the only sequence kept; it has 33 bases, read in frame from the first base. In the prospective study, participants were about 18 to 100 years old, resided in fewer than 25 geographic areas of the United States, and were enrolled through a virtual design. In the prospective study, participants were assigned to cohorts based on the clinical history participants reported in a screening survey and a study questionnaire. For ImmuneRACE Cohort 3, a participant was defined as recovered based on two consecutive negative NP/OP PCR tests, clearance by a healthcare professional, or resolution of symptoms. In the prospective study, whole blood, serum and a nasopharyngeal or oropharyngeal swab were collected from each participant by mobile phlebotomists. Over a roughly 2-month period, participants in the prospective study had the option of providing additional blood draws and questionnaires. Before DNA extraction, blood samples from the prospective study were shipped at room temperature or frozen.

The immunoSEQ Assay, a bias-controlled multiplex PCR, was used to amplify TCRbeta CDR3 regions from genomic DNA. Turning to the authors' computational methods: Within the assay, amplification of reference gene primers was used to estimate how many nucleated cells each sample contained. To quantify the absolute abundance of each unique TCRbeta CDR3 rearrangement, sequence reads were collapsed and filtered. Productive Simpson clonality was computed per sample as the square root of Simpson's diversity index over productive rearrangements. The immuneACCESS repertoire file appears here via TCRdb, limited to in-frame rearrangements. These files lack a portion of the clones; in checked studies, under half of the deficit traces to unresolved V genes, and the cause of the others is not known. Clonal size and the V and J genes are those of that table, whereas D and trimming came from the DNA. This sample is represented by 250,000 to 300,000 clones; approximately 90% of them were singletons. Of the sample, over 7.5% falls within the top ten clones.

A note on this clone: Its antigen remains unidentified. Qualities for individual bases were not recorded, and no much larger clone is one base off.

The rearrangement combines TRBV20-1 with TRBJ2-1, with a weak D call of TRBD2 (5 bases match). The sequence came from a man aged 35-49 years who had recovered from COVID-19. What was sequenced was PBMCs or T cells enriched from blood (not recorded which). The DNA sequence reads TGCAGTGCTAGAGAAGTACTAGATGGGTTCTTC. Its translation reads: CSAREVLDGFF.